This TCR beta chain was captured by sequencing in a study of post-analysis software for immune sequencing data. Whole-study context: The disease courses spanned relapsing-remitting, secondary progressive and progressive-relapsing forms of multiple sclerosis.

As concerns this clonotype: Its antigen is unidentified.

The ends were cut back, 5 bases at V and 3 bases at J, with 16 bases in the middle. Germline-derived CDR1 and CDR2 are MNHEY and SVGEGT. The CDR3 has 15 amino acids. Study observations and caveats: Comparison with controls showed significantly lower normalized Chao1 diversity in multiple sclerosis patients. Patients used about five TRBV segments, including TRBV5-6, TRBV5-1 and TRBV20-1, more often than controls.

The library was made from cDNA and included unique molecular identifiers. A population of roughly 0.85 to 11 million T cells gave rise to roughly 490,000 cDNA molecules. TCRdb recomputed calls from the PCR reads with MiXCR, one row per CDR3 protein. The sample records a few hundred thousand distinct CDR3 sequences, approximately 38% being singletons. The source is a girl between 10 and 17 years old with multiple sclerosis. The rearrangement joins TRBV6-2 or TRBV6-3 to TRBJ1-2; no reliable D call. The sequenced sample consisted of blood. CDR3 bases: TGTGCCAGCAGTGACCCCGGGAGGAATCACTATGGCTACACCTTC. It codes for CASSDPGRNHYGYTF.